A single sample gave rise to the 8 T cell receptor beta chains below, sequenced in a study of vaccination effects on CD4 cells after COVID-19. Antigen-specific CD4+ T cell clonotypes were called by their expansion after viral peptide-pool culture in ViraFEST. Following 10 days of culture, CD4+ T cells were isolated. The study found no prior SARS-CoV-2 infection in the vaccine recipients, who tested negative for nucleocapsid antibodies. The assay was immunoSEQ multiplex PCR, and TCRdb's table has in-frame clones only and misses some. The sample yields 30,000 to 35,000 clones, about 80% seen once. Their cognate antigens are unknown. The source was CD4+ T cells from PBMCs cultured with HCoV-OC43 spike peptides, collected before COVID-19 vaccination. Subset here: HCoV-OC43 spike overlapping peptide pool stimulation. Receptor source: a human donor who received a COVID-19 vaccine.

CDR3 coding DNA: TGTGCCAGCAGTGAATTGAGCGGGGGTCGGGAAAAACTGTTTTTT. It translates to CASSELSGGREKLFF. This chain connects TRBV25-1 to TRBJ1-4; D might be TRBD1 (5 bases). The CDR3 is made up of 15 amino acids. CDR1 is MGHDK, CDR2 SYGVNS, per germline. V was shortened by 1 base and J by 8 bases, with 14 bases between the two germline ends.

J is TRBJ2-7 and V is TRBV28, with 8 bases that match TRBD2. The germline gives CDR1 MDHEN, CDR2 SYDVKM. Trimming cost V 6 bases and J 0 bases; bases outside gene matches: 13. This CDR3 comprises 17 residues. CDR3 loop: CASSPSGGGYRSYEQYF. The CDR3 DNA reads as TGTGCCAGCAGCCCGTCCGGGGGGGGCTATCGCTCCTACGAGCAGTACTTC.

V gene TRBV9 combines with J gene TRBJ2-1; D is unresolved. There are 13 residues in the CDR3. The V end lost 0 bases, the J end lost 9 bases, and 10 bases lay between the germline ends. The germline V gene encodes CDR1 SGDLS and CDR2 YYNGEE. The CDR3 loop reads CASSVEPLGEQFF. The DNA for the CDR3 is TGTGCCAGCAGCGTAGAACCGCTTGGTGAGCAGTTCTTC. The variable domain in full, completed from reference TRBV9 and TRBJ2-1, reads DSGVTQTPKHLITATGQRVTLRCSPRSGDLSVYWYQQSLDQGLQFLIQYYNGEERAKGNILERFSAQQFPDLHSELNLSSLELGDSALYFCASSVEPLGEQFFGPGTRLTVL.

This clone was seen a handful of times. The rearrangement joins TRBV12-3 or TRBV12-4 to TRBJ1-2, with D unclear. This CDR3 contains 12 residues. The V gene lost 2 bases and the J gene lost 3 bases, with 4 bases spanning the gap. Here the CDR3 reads CASSLTDYGYTF. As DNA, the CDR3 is TGTGCCAGCAGTTTAACCGACTATGGCTACACCTTC.

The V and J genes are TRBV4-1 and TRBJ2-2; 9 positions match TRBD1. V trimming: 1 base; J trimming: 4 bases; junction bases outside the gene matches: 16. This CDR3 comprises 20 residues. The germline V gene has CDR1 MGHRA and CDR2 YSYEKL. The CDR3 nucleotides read TGCGCCAGCAGCCAAGTGGTGGGGACAGGGTTCGAGGGGACCACCGGGGAGCTGTTTTTT. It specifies CASSQVVGTGFEGTTGELFF.

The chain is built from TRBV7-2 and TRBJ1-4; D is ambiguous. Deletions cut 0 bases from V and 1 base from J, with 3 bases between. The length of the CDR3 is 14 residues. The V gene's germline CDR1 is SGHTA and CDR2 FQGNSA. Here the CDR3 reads CASSLAITNEKLFF. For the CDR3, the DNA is TGTGCCAGCAGCTTAGCTATAACTAATGAAAAACTGTTTTTT.

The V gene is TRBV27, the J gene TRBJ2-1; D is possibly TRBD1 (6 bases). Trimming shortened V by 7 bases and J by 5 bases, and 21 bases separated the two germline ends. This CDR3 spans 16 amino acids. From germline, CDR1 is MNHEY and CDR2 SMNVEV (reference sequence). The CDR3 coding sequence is TGTGCCAGCACCCAGGGCAGGGGAAGGTTTGACAATGAGCAGTTCTTC. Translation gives CASTQGRGRFDNEQFF.

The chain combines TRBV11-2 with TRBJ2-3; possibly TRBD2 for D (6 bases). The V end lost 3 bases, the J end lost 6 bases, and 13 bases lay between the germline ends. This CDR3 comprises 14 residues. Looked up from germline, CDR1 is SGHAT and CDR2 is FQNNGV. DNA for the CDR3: TGTGCCAGCAGCTTTAGTAGGAGCGGGGATACGCAGTATTTT. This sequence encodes CASSFSRSGDTQYF. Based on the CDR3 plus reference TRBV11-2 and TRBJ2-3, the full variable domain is EAGVAQSPRYKIIEKRQSVAFWCNPISGHATLYWYQQILGQGPKLLIQFQNNGVVDDSQLPKDRFSAERLKGVDSTLKIQPAKLEDSAVYLCASSFSRSGDTQYFGPGTRLTVL.